This TCR beta chain was identified in a study of blood T cell repertoires in COVID-19 (dated by TCRdb to about 2020). Background on the whole study: The collaborator samples originated in the United States, Italy and Spain and spanned the acute and convalescent phases of COVID-19. The prospective study material was composed of cDNA or gDNA derived from T cells, B-cell-depleted T cells, or PBMCs. The dataset comprised deeply sampled blood TCRbeta repertoires from subjects exposed to, actively infected with, or recovered from COVID-19. A freely available public database, intended as a resource for researchers studying the immune response to SARS-CoV-2, is where the repertoires were released. The samples were drawn from two sources: the first 160 participants of the ongoing ImmuneRACE study, and fewer than 1,500 subjects contributed by 6 global collaborators. Nearly every sample came with metadata listing a de-identified subject ID, COVID-19 status, age in years and sex. Where HLA class I and class II types were available, the types were taken from metadata supplied by the sample provider, not from assay-based typing.

As regards this clone: Its antigen has not been determined. Base qualities are not at hand, and no much larger clone is one base apart.

Paper-wide results and their limitations: The amount of clinical and demographic metadata varied by source and participant and was provided uncurated.

From the germline V gene (reference sequence), CDR1 is LGHDT and CDR2 is YNNKEL. V is trimmed back by 3 bases and J by 4 bases, and the junction contains 11 bases that no gene match accounts for. From cysteine to phenylalanine, the CDR3 is 16 amino acids long. Only the CDR3 DNA is retained, 48 bases long and in frame from the first base. TCRbeta CDR3 regions were amplified from genomic DNA by means of the immunoSEQ Assay, a bias-controlled multiplex PCR. Turning to the authors' computational methods: Within the assay, amplification of reference gene primers was used to estimate how many nucleated cells each sample contained. Sequence reads were collapsed and filtered to measure the absolute abundance of every unique TCRbeta CDR3 rearrangement. Productive Simpson clonality was computed per sample as the square root of Simpson's diversity index over productive rearrangements. TCRdb mirrors the immuneACCESS table, restricted to in-frame sequences. Some clones are absent from its copies; in checked studies, under half trace to an unresolved V gene, and the reason for the others is unknown. The V and J calls and clone size were taken over from that table, and D and trimming were inferred from the DNA. Here the sample has a few hundred thousand clones; more than 75% occur a single time. 1.2% of the sample belongs to the ten largest clones.

Participants in the prospective study were aged roughly 18 to 89 years, lived in about two dozen United States geographic areas, and enrolled through a virtual design. In the prospective study, cohorts were assigned on the basis of participant-reported clinical history obtained from a screening survey and a study questionnaire. For ImmuneRACE Cohort 3, a participant was defined as recovered based on two consecutive negative NP/OP PCR tests, clearance by a healthcare professional, or resolution of symptoms. Mobile phlebotomists in the prospective study collected whole blood, serum and a nasopharyngeal or oropharyngeal swab from every participant. Over a roughly 2-month period, participants in the prospective study had the option of providing additional blood draws and questionnaires. Before DNA extraction, blood samples from the prospective study were shipped at room temperature or frozen.

The chain uses TRBV3-1 (or the pseudogene TRBV3-2) and TRBJ1-1, and TRBD1 matches 7 of the central bases. The origin of this receptor is a woman under 30 who had recovered from COVID-19. Source material: PBMCs or T cells enriched from blood (not recorded which). The base sequence is TGTGCCAGCAGCCACGGAACAAAGGGGGCAGGCACTGAAGCTTTCTTT. Its translation is CASSHGTKGAGTEAFF.